These 30 T cell receptor beta chains were sequenced from one sample in a study of blood T cell repertoires in COVID-19. Sequenced by immunoSEQ multiplex PCR; TCRdb stores in-frame clones only, minus some. In the table there are 200,000 to 250,000 clones, 84% of which are singletons. The sequenced sample was peripheral blood. These receptors were obtained from a young man with active or convalescent COVID-19.

The CDR3 coding sequence is TGTGCCACCACGGGGTCAGCGGGGAGTGGCTACACCTTC. Amino acid sequence: CATTGSAGSGYTF. The chain uses TRBV19 and TRBJ1-2; D is unresolved. Trimming shortened V by 10 bases and J by 7 bases, and 19 bases separated the two germline ends. The CDR3 runs 13 residues. Germline values: CDR1 LNHDA, CDR2 SQIVND (reference sequence).

The J gene is TRBJ2-7, the V gene TRBV27; 9 bases agree with TRBD1. The CDR3 is 14 amino acids. Germline-derived CDR1 and CDR2 are MNHEY and SMNVEV (reference sequence). Trimming cost V 3 bases and J 4 bases; bases outside gene matches: 4. CDR3 loop: CASSLGQGRYEQYF. The CDR3 DNA reads TGTGCCAGCAGTTTGGGACAGGGTAGGTACGAGCAGTACTTC.

This chain uses TRBV30 with TRBJ1-1; TRBD1 might be the D (6 bases). The germline CDR1 and CDR2 sequences are GTSNPN and SVGIG (reference sequence). The CDR3 is 12 amino acids. V was clipped by 5 bases and J by 5 bases, with 12 bases between them. CDR3 sequence: CAWGGRATEAFF. CDR3 in DNA: TGTGCCTGGGGGGGGCGAGCAACTGAAGCTTTCTTT.

The rearrangement joins TRBV6-5 to TRBJ1-1; the D is unclear. The CDR3 consists of 14 residues. Looked up from germline, CDR1 is MNHEY and CDR2 is SVGAGI. V was shortened by 10 bases and J by 7 bases, with 22 bases between the two germline ends. CDR3 sequence reads: CATTSERARGEAFF. The CDR3 nucleotides read TGTGCCACAACCTCTGAAAGGGCTCGGGGTGAAGCTTTCTTT.

This clone appeared a few times. V gene TRBV6-2 or TRBV6-3 combines with J gene TRBJ1-4; 8 nucleotides agree with TRBD1. CDR3 length: 15 residues. The V gene end was trimmed by 6 bases and the J gene end by 6 bases; junction bases not matched to a gene: 9. The V gene's germline CDR1 is MNHEY and CDR2 SVGEGT. In DNA, the CDR3 is TGTGCCAGCAGCCCGTACAGGGGGACATATGAAAAACTGTTTTTT. Translation: CASSPYRGTYEKLFF.

The rearrangement joins TRBV30 to TRBJ1-1; 7 positions agree with TRBD1. The germline V gene has CDR1 GTSNPN and CDR2 SVGIG (reference sequence). The CDR3 sequence is 14 residues long. V lost 4 bases to trimming and J lost 4 bases; unmatched junction nucleotides: 9. CDR3 sequence reads: CAWKGARGLTEAFF. The CDR3 DNA follows: TGTGCCTGGAAGGGGGCCAGGGGACTCACTGAAGCTTTCTTT.

V gene TRBV4-2 combines with J gene TRBJ1-4, with a possible D match to TRBD1 (5 bases). Germline CDR1 LGHNA, CDR2 YNFKEQ. Trimming took off 0 bases at V and 1 base at J, with 12 bases between the two ends. The CDR3 has 17 amino acids. The CDR3 bases are TGTGCCAGCAGCCAAGATCAACAGGCATTAACTAATGAAAAACTGTTTTTT. Protein sequence: CASSQDQQALTNEKLFF.

The chain couples TRBV27 to TRBJ2-5; 12 bases align to TRBD2. The germline CDR1 and CDR2 sequences are MNHEY and SMNVEV (reference sequence). The CDR3 totals 14 residues. J lost 5 bases, V lost 5 bases, and 3 bases had no gene match. DNA of the CDR3: TGTGCCAGCAGTACCCTAGCGGGGGGGGAGACCCAGTACTTC. This encodes CASSTLAGGETQYF.

The chain uses TRBV19 and TRBJ1-1; D unclear. V shed 5 bases and J shed 2 bases, with 9 bases lying between them. Looked up from germline, CDR1 is LNHDA and CDR2 is SQIVND (reference sequence). The CDR3 totals 13 residues. This chain's CDR3 is CASSGLLNTEAFF. CDR3 bases: TGTGCCAGTAGTGGCTTACTAAACACTGAAGCTTTCTTT.

The gene calls are TRBV7-6 and TRBJ2-1; TRBD2 matches 8 bases. The length of the CDR3 is 17 residues. V gave up 5 bases and J gave up 0 bases; unmatched junction bases: 9. CDR1 is SGHVS, CDR2 FNYEAQ, per germline. CDR3 DNA sequence: TGTGCCAGCAGCCTTACTGCGGGGGGAATCTCCTACAATGAGCAGTTCTTC. It yields the protein CASSLTAGGISYNEQFF.

The chain couples TRBV2 to TRBJ1-5; TRBD1 matches at 9 bases. The CDR3 totals 18 residues. Germline trimming cut 2 bases from V and 0 bases from J; bases unmatched to any gene: 8. CDR1 is SNHLY and CDR2 is FYNNEI in the germline V gene. The CDR3 coding sequence is TGTGCCAGCAGTGAAATAACAGGGGGCGACTATAGCAATCAGCCCCAGCATTTT. It translates to CASSEITGGDYSNQPQHF. Full variable domain (rest looked up from reference TRBV2 and TRBJ1-5): EPEVTQTPSHQVTQMGQEVILRCVPISNHLYFYWYRQILGQKVEFLVSFYNNEISEKSEIFDDQFSVERPDGSNFTLKIRSTKLEDSAMYFCASSEITGGDYSNQPQHFGDGTRLSIL.

This chain links TRBV28 with TRBJ1-1; D is perhaps TRBD1 (6 bases). The CDR3 spans 14 residues. The ends were cut back, 5 bases at V and 0 bases at J, with 10 bases in the middle. CDR1 and CDR2 from the germline V gene are MDHEN and SYDVKM. The CDR3 sequence: CASSQYRVNTEAFF. The CDR3 DNA is TGTGCCAGCAGTCAGTACAGGGTGAACACTGAAGCTTTCTTT. The whole variable domain, filled in from reference TRBV28 and TRBJ1-1, reads DVKVTQSSRYLVKRTGEKVFLECVQDMDHENMFWYRQDPGLGLRLIYFSYDVKMKEKGDIPEGYSVSREKKERFSLILESASTNQTSMYLCASSQYRVNTEAFFGQGTRLTVV.

Many counts were recorded for this clone. V and J are TRBV6-5 and TRBJ2-4, with D perhaps TRBD2 (5 bases). V was clipped by 8 bases and J by 6 bases, with 14 bases between them. Germline loops: CDR1 MNHEY, CDR2 SVGAGI. This CDR3 has 13 amino acids. The CDR3 DNA sequence: TGTGCCAGCTCCCCTAGCTCTAGAAACATTCAGTACTTC. It yields the protein CASSPSSRNIQYF.

The rearrangement uses TRBV7-9 and TRBJ2-2; 10 bases match TRBD2. This CDR3 region has 16 residues. The V and J ends lost 2 bases and 5 bases, in that order; junction bases with no gene match: 5. In germline, CDR1 is SEHNR, CDR2 FQNEAQ (reference sequence). The CDR3 DNA sequence: TGTGCCAGCAGCTTACAGCGGGGGGGCCGAACCGGGGAGCTGTTTTTT. Translating it yields CASSLQRGGRTGELFF.

The CDR3 sequence: CASSGWGVNEQFF. The CDR3 bases are TGTGCCAGCAGCGGATGGGGGGTCAATGAGCAGTTCTTC. This chain joins TRBV7-2 and TRBJ2-1; weak D call: TRBD2 (6 bases). Germline lookup yields CDR1 SGHTA and CDR2 FQGNSA. The CDR3 has 13 residues. V was clipped by 5 bases and J by 6 bases, with 11 bases between them.

The chain couples TRBV29-1 to TRBJ1-1, with D perhaps matching TRBD1 (5 bases). V was trimmed by 7 bases and J by 7 bases, leaving 13 bases between them. The germline CDR1 and CDR2 sequences are SQVTM and ANQGSEA. The CDR3 length is 11 residues. CDR3 region: CSATWGGEAFF. As DNA, the CDR3 is TGCAGCGCTACCTGGGGGGGTGAAGCTTTCTTT.

The rearrangement joins TRBV5-1 to TRBJ1-5; D perhaps matches TRBD1 (6 bases). V was pared by 4 bases and J by 4 bases, with 18 bases between. The CDR3 length is 16 residues. Per the germline V gene, CDR1 is SGHRS and CDR2 is YFSETQ. CDR3 sequence reads: CASSPGGGGPNQPQHF. The DNA of the CDR3 is TGCGCCAGCAGCCCTGGAGGCGGGGGGCCAAATCAGCCCCAGCATTTT.

The V gene is TRBV6-5, the J gene TRBJ2-2; 7 bases map to TRBD2. Germline-derived CDR1 and CDR2 are MNHEY and SVGAGI. This CDR3 is 14 amino acids long. V dropped 5 bases and J dropped 3; count of bases not matched to a gene: 3. CDR3 amino acids: CASSRRGDTGELFF. The CDR3 DNA reads as TGTGCCAGCAGTCGACGGGGGGACACCGGGGAGCTGTTTTTT.

This chain joins TRBV2 and TRBJ2-7; D gene uncertain. Germline CDR1 and CDR2: SNHLY and FYNNEI. The CDR3 is 13 residues long. Between the trimmed V and J ends, which lost 8 bases and 0 bases, there was a span of 11 bases. CDR3 amino acids: CASSSLISYEQYF. The CDR3 coding sequence is TGTGCCAGCTCCTCACTGATCTCCTACGAGCAGTACTTC.

V is TRBV5-1 and J is TRBJ2-1; 8 bases agree with TRBD2. Unmatched junction bases numbered 12, after V lost 4 bases and J lost 12 bases. CDR3 length equals 14 residues. Germline-derived CDR1 and CDR2 are SGHRS and YFSETQ. CDR3 DNA: TGCGCCAGCAGCCCCGGTCGGGGGGGAATGGGGCAGTTCTTC. Residues: CASSPGRGGMGQFF.

CDR3 protein: CASTIPGLEDYGYTF. The CDR3 coding sequence is TGTGCCAGTACCATCCCGGGTTTGGAGGACTATGGCTACACCTTC. The chain combines TRBV19 with TRBJ1-2; unclear D gene. The CDR3 extends over 15 amino acids. Trimming pared 7 bases from V and 3 bases from J, leaving 18 bases between. Germline V lookup: CDR1 LNHDA, CDR2 SQIVND (reference sequence).

The chain links TRBV15 to TRBJ1-5, with D unresolved. This CDR3 region has 15 residues. V was shortened by 0 bases and J by 10 bases, with 16 bases between the two germline ends. CDR1 is LNHNV, CDR2 YYDKDF, per germline (reference sequence). For the CDR3, the DNA is TGTGCCACCAGCAGAGAAGGTGCCCCTAGAAGACCCCAGCATTTT. Translating gives CATSREGAPRRPQHF.

V is TRBV5-1 and J is TRBJ2-2, with D possibly TRBD1 on 6 matching bases. Germline V CDR1 and CDR2: SGHRS, YFSETQ. Trimming took 6 bases from V and 3 from J, leaving 12 bases between them. The CDR3 is 14 amino acids. In nucleotides, the CDR3 is TGCGCCAGCACCCAGGGGACCCACACCGGGGAGCTGTTTTTT. Translated, it gives CASTQGTHTGELFF.

The chain combines TRBV5-6 with TRBJ1-2; TRBD1 aligns across 10 bases. The germline V gene encodes CDR1 SGHDT and CDR2 YYEEEE. This CDR3 contains 15 residues. V was pared by 0 bases and J by 7 bases, with 6 bases of the junction left unmatched. This CDR3 is CASSLAWDRGAGYTF. The CDR3 DNA sequence: TGTGCCAGCAGCTTGGCCTGGGACAGGGGCGCTGGCTACACCTTC.

The rearrangement joins TRBV6-5 to TRBJ1-3; D is ambiguous. V lost 0 bases and J lost 0, with 6 bases in between. The CDR3 totals 15 residues. Germline CDR1 reads MNHEY; CDR2 reads SVGAGI. The CDR3 DNA is TGTGCCAGCAGTTACTCATGGAGCTCTGGAAACACCATATATTTT. Translated, it gives CASSYSWSSGNTIYF.

The chain combines TRBV28 with TRBJ1-2, with TRBD1 identical over 8 bases. Germline V gene data show CDR1 as MDHEN and CDR2 as SYDVKM. The CDR3 spans 12 residues. The CDR3 region is CAVTGVDYGYTF. DNA of the CDR3: TGTGCGGTGACAGGGGTTGACTATGGCTACACCTTC.

The chain has TRBV20-1 and TRBJ1-2, with D unclear. CDR1 is DFQATT, CDR2 SNEGSKA, per germline (reference sequence). CDR3 length: 10 residues. The CDR3 DNA reads as TGCAGCACAGCTAACTATGGCTACACCTTC. Protein: CSTANYGYTF.

The chain employs TRBV2 and TRBJ2-5, with a tentative D call TRBD1 (6 bases). V lost 2 bases and J lost 2, with 18 bases in between. The CDR3 consists of 17 residues. Looked up from germline, CDR1 is SNHLY and CDR2 is FYNNEI. CDR3 sequence: CASSELVTGWGQETQYF. The CDR3 nucleotides are TGTGCCAGCAGTGAACTGGTGACAGGATGGGGTCAAGAGACCCAGTACTTC.

This rearrangement joins TRBV18 to TRBJ2-6, with 7 positions matching TRBD1. The CDR3 runs to 15 residues. Trimming removed 8 bases from V and 1 base from J; junction bases left unmatched: 5. The V gene's germline CDR1 is KGHSH and CDR2 LQKENI. CDR3 nucleotide sequence: TGTGCCAGCGCCGGGACAGCTTCTGGGGCCAACGTCCTGACTTTC. Protein: CASAGTASGANVLTF.

J is TRBJ1-1 and V is TRBV7-2; unclear D gene. The germline V gene encodes CDR1 SGHTA and CDR2 FQGNSA. The V end lost 1 base, the J end lost 10 bases, and 13 bases lay between the germline ends. The CDR3 spans 13 residues. CDR3 loop: CASSLERAFRAFF. The CDR3 region has the DNA TGTGCCAGCAGCTTAGAGCGTGCATTTCGAGCTTTCTTT.